These 11 T cell receptor beta chains were all obtained from the same sample, sequenced in a study of cytomegalovirus exposure and HLA in healthy donors. PCR employed 60 Vbeta and 13 Jbeta primers. Some clones are missing from TCRdb's copy, which holds only in-frame ones; the method was immunoSEQ multiplex PCR. The table records 200,000 to 250,000 clones, 85% to 90% of them present only once. Source material: PBMCs. The receptors were sampled from a woman between 18 and 30 years old in good health and CMV-seronegative.

This clone has a handful of counts. J is TRBJ1-6 and V is TRBV4-3; D is ambiguous. V was cut by 2 bases and J by 3 bases, with 8 bases left in between. The CDR3 is 15 amino acids. Germline assignment: CDR1 LGHNA and CDR2 YSLEER. The CDR3 coding sequence is TGCGCCAGCAGCCAATCGGGGTACTATAATTCACCCCTCCACTTT. Translating gives CASSQSGYYNSPLHF.

The chain employs TRBV27 and TRBJ1-4; D is perhaps TRBD1 (5 bases). The CDR3 contains 15 residues. With 5 bases removed from V and 8 bases from J, the gap between germline ends came to 18 bases. CDR1 is MNHEY and CDR2 is SMNVEV in the germline V gene (reference sequence). CDR3 in DNA: TGTGCCAGCAGTCCCTGGGTCAGGGTAGGCGAAAAACTGTTTTTT. Translated: CASSPWVRVGEKLFF.

The rearrangement links TRBV29-1 to TRBJ2-7; D is undetermined. CDR1 and CDR2 from the germline V gene are SQVTM and ANQGSEA. The V end was cut by 6 bases, the J end by 6 bases, with 12 bases between. The CDR3 spans 11 residues. The CDR3 sequence is CSVAVLAEQYF. In DNA form, the CDR3 reads TGCAGCGTCGCTGTGCTGGCCGAGCAGTACTTC.

This clone has only one observation. The V call is TRBV2, the J call TRBJ2-5; TRBD1 agrees at 9 bases. J lost 5 bases, V lost 2 bases, and 6 bases had no gene match. Germline V gene sequence: CDR1 SNHLY, CDR2 FYNNEI. The CDR3 has 15 amino acids. CDR3 nucleotide sequence: TGTGCCAGCAGTGAATACAGGGGGCTTTGGGAGACCCAGTACTTC. Its protein is CASSEYRGLWETQYF.

The chain carries TRBV5-1 and TRBJ2-1; 13 bases map to TRBD2. V dropped 4 bases and J dropped 3; count of bases not matched to a gene: 4. The CDR3 is 16 residues long. Germline loops: CDR1 SGHRS, CDR2 YFSETQ. CDR3 sequence reads: CASSPGTSGIYNEQFF. In DNA form, the CDR3 reads TGCGCCAGCAGCCCGGGGACTAGCGGGATCTACAATGAGCAGTTCTTC.

The rearrangement links TRBV5-6 to TRBJ1-4; TRBD1 matches 8 bases. Per the germline V gene, CDR1 is SGHDT and CDR2 is YYEEEE. This CDR3 contains 14 residues. The J segment lost 8 bases and the V segment lost 3 bases, leaving 6 bases of the junction unmatched. CDR3 residues: CASSSGGWVEKLFF. The CDR3 region has the DNA TGTGCCAGCAGCTCAGGGGGCTGGGTAGAAAAACTGTTTTTT.

The chain is built from TRBV7-2 and TRBJ2-1, with D perhaps matching TRBD2 (5 bases). Germline CDR1 and CDR2: SGHTA and FQGNSA. Trimming removed 1 base from V and 0 bases from J, with 10 bases in between. The CDR3 totals 16 residues. CDR3 sequence reads: CASSLGGSASYNEQFF. The CDR3 nucleotides are TGTGCCAGCAGCTTAGGGGGTAGCGCCTCCTACAATGAGCAGTTCTTC.

This chain joins TRBV19 and TRBJ2-3; D may be TRBD1 (6 bases). The CDR3 spans 13 residues. The germline V and J ends were trimmed by 10 bases and 0 bases, with 11 bases remaining between them. Germline CDR1 is LNHDA and CDR2 is SQIVND (reference sequence). The CDR3 DNA reads TGTGCCACCATGGACAGAAGCACAGATACGCAGTATTTT. It translates to CATMDRSTDTQYF. Filled out from reference TRBV19 and TRBJ2-3, the complete variable domain reads DGGITQSPKYLFRKEGQNVTLSCEQNLNHDAMYWYRQDPGQGLRLIYYSQIVNDFQKGDIAEGYSVSREKKESFPLTVTSAQKNPTAFYLCATMDRSTDTQYFGPGTRLTVL.

The chain has TRBV6-5 and TRBJ2-7, with 7 bases matching TRBD2. V was clipped by 2 bases and J by 6 bases; unmatched bases: 7. The CDR3 covers 14 residues. CDR1 and CDR2 (germline): MNHEY, SVGAGI. CDR3 bases: TGTGCCAGCAGTTACGTCCAGCGGGAAGGCGAGCAGTACTTC. Encoded protein: CASSYVQREGEQYF.

The chain carries TRBV7-6 and TRBJ2-5; 10 nucleotides agree with TRBD1. This CDR3 has 16 residues. Germline assignment: CDR1 SGHVS and CDR2 FNYEAQ. V trimming: 7 bases; J trimming: 2 bases; junction bases outside the gene matches: 10. The CDR3 DNA reads TGTGCCAGCACCCTCGGCGGGACAGGGGCTCAAGAGACCCAGTACTTC. Translated: CASTLGGTGAQETQYF.

V usage is TRBV7-9 and J usage is TRBJ1-4; D call uncertain. V was cut by 3 bases and J by 5 bases, with 7 bases left in between. This CDR3 region has 13 residues. Looked up from germline, CDR1 is SEHNR and CDR2 is FQNEAQ (reference sequence). CDR3 residues: CASSFQMNEKLFF. As DNA, the CDR3 is TGTGCCAGCAGCTTCCAAATGAATGAAAAACTGTTTTTT.